These 24 T cell receptor beta chains originate from one sample sequenced in a study of cytomegalovirus exposure and HLA in healthy donors. The PCR made use of 60 Vbeta and 13 Jbeta primers. Measured with immunoSEQ multiplex PCR; TCRdb has only the in-frame clones, and not every one. The sample shows around 180,000 clones, more than 70% of them seen only once. The specimen was PBMCs. All receptors derive from a girl aged 10-17 years in good health and CMV-seronegative.

A word on this clone: At one end the junction does not follow the germline gene, possibly because of a read error. The rearrangement uses TRBV5-1 and TRBJ1-4; tentative D call: TRBD1 (5 bases). The CDR3 totals 16 residues. Germline V gene data show CDR1 as SGHRS and CDR2 as YFSETQ. DNA for the CDR3: TGCGCCAGCAGCTTGGAAGGGGTCGCAACTAATGAAAAACTGCTTTTT. Amino acids: CASSLEGVATNEKLLF.

The CDR3 DNA reads as TGCAGTGCTCGGGACAGCTACGAGCAGTACTTC. It is translated as CSARDSYEQYF. This rearrangement joins TRBV20-1 to TRBJ2-7; TRBD1 matches at 7 bases. V gave up 5 bases and J gave up 3 bases; unmatched junction bases: 1. The germline CDR1 and CDR2 sequences are DFQATT and SNEGSKA (reference sequence). The CDR3 loop spans 11 amino acids.

The chain employs TRBV6-5 and TRBJ1-3, with TRBD1 matching over 9 bases. The ends lost 4 bases at V and 4 bases at J; junction bases unmatched: 8. CDR1 and CDR2 (germline): MNHEY, SVGAGI. The CDR3 loop spans 16 amino acids. CDR3 nucleotide sequence: TGTGCCAGCAGTTCAATACAGGGGGCGCGGGGAAACACCATATATTTT. It yields the protein CASSSIQGARGNTIYF.

The chain carries TRBV11-2 and TRBJ2-7; tentative D call: TRBD2 (6 bases). The germline V and J ends were trimmed by 5 bases and 0 bases, with 17 bases remaining between them. The CDR3 consists of 16 residues. CDR1 is SGHAT, CDR2 FQNNGV, per germline. CDR3 nucleotide sequence: TGTGCCAGCAGCCCCCGCGGGACTGGGAGCTCCTACGAGCAGTACTTC. Its protein product is CASSPRGTGSSYEQYF.

V is TRBV9 and J is TRBJ2-2; D is unresolved. Looked up from germline, CDR1 is SGDLS and CDR2 is YYNGEE. This CDR3 is built from 15 residues. With 2 bases removed from V and 4 bases from J, the gap between germline ends came to 12 bases. The CDR3 sequence is CASSVESSGTGELFF. The CDR3 DNA is TGTGCCAGCAGCGTCGAGTCTAGTGGCACCGGGGAGCTGTTTTTT.

This rearrangement joins TRBV6-5 to TRBJ1-5; D is undetermined. V was cut by 6 bases and J by 2 bases, with 5 bases left in between. This CDR3 is 12 amino acids long. Per the germline V gene, CDR1 is MNHEY and CDR2 is SVGAGI. The CDR3 DNA reads TGTGCCAGCAGACATGGCAATCAGCCCCAGCATTTT. The encoded protein is CASRHGNQPQHF.

This chain joins TRBV30 and TRBJ1-3; D is ambiguous. Trimming took 3 bases from V and 0 from J, leaving 6 bases between them. The CDR3 is made up of 13 amino acids. The germline V gene encodes CDR1 GTSNPN and CDR2 SVGIG (reference sequence). CDR3 protein: CAWRLHSGNTIYF. CDR3 DNA: TGTGCCTGGAGACTCCACTCTGGAAACACCATATATTTT.

V usage is TRBV7-2 and J usage is TRBJ1-2; the match to TRBD1 covers 10 bases. Germline V gene data show CDR1 as SGHTA and CDR2 as FQGNSA. There are 17 residues in the CDR3. V lost 1 base, J lost 0 bases, and 5 bases stayed unmatched. CDR3 in DNA: TGTGCCAGCAGCTTAGGCGGGACAGGGGATACTAACTATGGCTACACCTTC. Translation gives CASSLGGTGDTNYGYTF.

The rearrangement uses TRBV5-4 and TRBJ1-1; TRBD1 is a possible D gene (6 bases). Germline CDR1 and CDR2: SGHNT and YYREEE (reference sequence). Trimming shortened V by 6 bases and J by 0 bases, and 9 bases separated the two germline ends. The CDR3 contains 13 residues. The CDR3 nucleotides are TGTGCCAGCAACAGGGATATGAACACTGAAGCTTTCTTT. Translated, it gives CASNRDMNTEAFF.

The CDR3, as DNA: TGCGCCAGCAGCTTGCAGGGGGACTCTTCACCCCTCCACTTT. It codes for CASSLQGDSSPLHF. The J gene is TRBJ1-6, the V gene TRBV5-1; TRBD1 matches 7 bases. The CDR3 has 14 amino acids. The V gene's germline CDR1 is SGHRS and CDR2 YFSETQ. Trimming at V came to 1 base and at J to 9 bases, leaving 4 bases not matched to a gene.

This chain uses TRBV18 with TRBJ1-1; no firm D call. The germline CDR1 and CDR2 sequences are KGHSH and LQKENI. CDR3 length: 13 amino acids. Deletions cut 3 bases from V and 3 bases from J, with 8 bases between. As DNA, the CDR3 is TGTGCCAGCTCACCGATACGGGACACTGAAGCTTTCTTT. It codes for CASSPIRDTEAFF.

The V and J genes are TRBV6-1 and TRBJ2-7; 8 bases are a match to TRBD1. The CDR3 is made up of 15 amino acids. J lost 7 bases, V lost 4 bases, and 12 bases had no gene match. The germline CDR1 and CDR2 sequences are MNHNS and SASEGT. The CDR3 coding sequence is TGTGCCAGCAGTGTCCCGACAGGGGCGAAAAAGGAGCAGTACTTC. Amino acid sequence: CASSVPTGAKKEQYF.

V usage is TRBV9 and J usage is TRBJ1-1, with D tentatively TRBD1 (5 bases). The germline V gene has CDR1 SGDLS and CDR2 YYNGEE. V lost 4 bases to trimming and J lost 4 bases, with 14 bases between them. The CDR3 length is 14 residues. In nucleotides, the CDR3 is TGTGCCAGCAGCCCTGGAGGAGGGGTCACTGAAGCTTTCTTT. Translation: CASSPGGGVTEAFF.

This clone was recorded a few times. The chain recombines TRBV6-1 with TRBJ1-2; TRBD1 matches at 11 bases. There are 14 residues in the CDR3. Germline V gene sequence: CDR1 MNHNS, CDR2 SASEGT. The ends lost 3 bases at V and 4 bases at J; junction bases unmatched: 1. The CDR3 DNA sequence: TGTGCCAGCAGTGAGGGGACAGGGGGCTATGGCTACACCTTC. Its translation: CASSEGTGGYGYTF.

CDR3 protein: CASSETPQLFSYGYTF. The CDR3, as DNA: TGTGCCAGCAGTGAAACCCCACAGTTATTCAGCTATGGCTACACCTTC. V is TRBV6-1 and J is TRBJ1-2; D is undetermined. Trimming took off 2 bases at V and 4 bases at J, with 17 bases between the two ends. The CDR3 runs to 16 residues. Germline CDR1 and CDR2: MNHNS and SASEGT.

There are a few counts of this clone. V and J are TRBV30 and TRBJ2-3, with 12 bases matching TRBD2. The V gene's germline CDR1 is GTSNPN and CDR2 SVGIG (reference sequence). This CDR3 has 15 amino acids. V dropped 1 base and J dropped 11; count of bases not matched to a gene: 10. As DNA, the CDR3 is TGTGCCTGGAGTGGGAGGCTAGCGGGGGGGATGATGCAGTATTTT. It specifies CAWSGRLAGGMMQYF.

This chain joins TRBV7-3 and TRBJ2-1; 8 positions match TRBD1. With V trimmed by 4 bases and J by 6 bases, 11 bases remained unmatched. The CDR3 has 16 residues. Germline assignment: CDR1 SGHTA and CDR2 FQGTGA. The CDR3 loop is CASSSGTGVYPNEQFF. CDR3 DNA sequence: TGTGCCAGCAGCTCAGGGACAGGTGTTTATCCCAATGAGCAGTTCTTC.

The J gene is TRBJ2-7, the V gene TRBV7-9; a possible D gene is TRBD2 (6 bases). Germline assignment: CDR1 SEHNR and CDR2 FQNEAQ (reference sequence). The CDR3 is 14 residues long. Trimming took off 4 bases at V and 5 bases at J, with 15 bases between the two ends. Here the CDR3 DNA reads TGTGCCAGCAGCTCCGGGACTGGGATAGACGAGCAGTACTTC. Translation gives CASSSGTGIDEQYF.

The chain recombines TRBV13 with TRBJ1-2; 10 nucleotides line up with TRBD1. This CDR3 contains 14 residues. The germline V gene encodes CDR1 PRHDT and CDR2 FYEKMQ (reference sequence). The J segment lost 8 bases and the V segment lost 5 bases, leaving 8 bases of the junction unmatched. In nucleotides, the CDR3 is TGTGCCAGCAGCCTCGGGACAGGGGAGGAGGGCTACACCTTC. This sequence encodes CASSLGTGEEGYTF.

This clone was counted between two and nine times. The genes are TRBV5-1 and TRBJ1-1; D may be TRBD1 (5 bases). Per germline, CDR1 SGHRS and CDR2 YFSETQ. The CDR3 length is 15 residues. V was trimmed by 4 bases and J by 5 bases, leaving 18 bases between them. The CDR3 here is CASSPLGARGTEAFF. The DNA for the CDR3 is TGCGCCAGCAGCCCACTTGGGGCGCGGGGAACTGAAGCTTTCTTT. Full variable domain (rest looked up from reference TRBV5-1 and TRBJ1-1): KAGVTQTPRYLIKTRGQQVTLSCSPISGHRSVSWYQQTPGQGLQFLFEYFSETQRNKGNFPGRFSGRQFSNSRSEMNVSTLELGDSALYLCASSPLGARGTEAFFGQGTRLTVV.

The rearrangement joins TRBV5-1 to TRBJ1-4; 7 bases match TRBD1. There are 15 residues in the CDR3. Germline loops: CDR1 SGHRS, CDR2 YFSETQ. Losses at the gene ends were 0 bases for V and 5 bases for J; bases not matched to a gene: 4. For the CDR3, the DNA is TGCGCCAGCAGCTTGGACAGGGGCGTCAATGAAAAACTGTTTTTT. Translating it yields CASSLDRGVNEKLFF.

With respect to this clone: The sample holds other DNA sequences that translate to the same CDR3. This chain joins TRBV19 and TRBJ1-1; D call uncertain. Germline V gene lookup returns CDR1 LNHDA and CDR2 SQIVND (reference sequence). V was cut by 1 base and J by 1 base, with 4 bases left in between. This CDR3 comprises 13 residues. DNA for the CDR3: TGTGCCAGTAGTATAGGGCAGAACACTGAAGCTTTCTTT. Translation: CASSIGQNTEAFF.

V is TRBV5-1 and J is TRBJ1-1, with 7 bases aligning to TRBD1. The V segment lost 4 bases and the J segment 2 bases; nucleotides outside the gene matches: 8. Per the germline V gene, CDR1 is SGHRS and CDR2 is YFSETQ. The CDR3 extends over 15 amino acids. The CDR3 protein is CASSPSTGTNTEAFF. CDR3 nucleotide sequence: TGCGCCAGCAGCCCTTCGACAGGGACTAACACTGAAGCTTTCTTT.

The gene calls are TRBV27 and TRBJ2-7; TRBD1 is a possible D gene (6 bases). The CDR3 has 15 residues. V gave up 7 bases and J gave up 4 bases, with 20 bases separating them. Germline V gene sequence: CDR1 MNHEY, CDR2 SMNVEV (reference sequence). For the CDR3, the DNA is TGTGCCAGCATGGCTGCCCAGGGGAAGAGGTACGAGCAGTACTTC. Residues: CASMAAQGKRYEQYF.